This TCR beta chain originates from a study of cytomegalovirus exposure and HLA in healthy donors. The germline V gene encodes CDR1 SGHVS and CDR2 FNYEAQ. Germline trimming cut 8 bases from V and 6 bases from J; bases unmatched to any gene: 11. The CDR3 loop spans 14 amino acids. 60 Vbeta and 13 Jbeta primers were used in PCR. Measured with immunoSEQ multiplex PCR; TCRdb has only the in-frame clones, and not every one. In the table there are under 150,000 clones, over 65% of which are singletons. The chain combines TRBV7-6 with TRBJ2-7; 9 nucleotides match TRBD1. The material sequenced was PBMCs. This clonotype was sampled from a young man in good health and CMV-seronegative. This CDR3 reads CASGGGTGFSEQYF. The CDR3 DNA reads as TGTGCCAGCGGAGGGGGGACAGGGTTTAGCGAGCAGTACTTC.